This T cell receptor (beta chain) was identified in a study of blood T cells in healthy people across ages. V dropped 7 bases and J dropped 0; count of bases not matched to a gene: 11. The CDR3 spans 18 residues. The germline CDR1 and CDR2 sequences are MNHNY and SVGAGI (reference sequence). Next came a second PCR, run for about 6 to 11 cycles, which used a sample-barcoded 5' primer along with a J-beta primer mix. TCRdb called the 5' RACE reads again in MiXCR, with one record for every CDR3 protein. The sample yields some 860,000 distinct CDR3 sequences, roughly 56% seen once. V usage is TRBV6-6 and J usage is TRBJ2-7; 14 bases are a match to TRBD2. This TCR was recovered from a man aged 40-50 years in good health. The sample taken for sequencing was blood. CDR3 DNA sequence: TGTGCCAGCACCCGGGGACTAGCGGGGGACTCGGGCTCCTACGAGCAGTACTTC. This gives the protein CASTRGLAGDSGSYEQYF.